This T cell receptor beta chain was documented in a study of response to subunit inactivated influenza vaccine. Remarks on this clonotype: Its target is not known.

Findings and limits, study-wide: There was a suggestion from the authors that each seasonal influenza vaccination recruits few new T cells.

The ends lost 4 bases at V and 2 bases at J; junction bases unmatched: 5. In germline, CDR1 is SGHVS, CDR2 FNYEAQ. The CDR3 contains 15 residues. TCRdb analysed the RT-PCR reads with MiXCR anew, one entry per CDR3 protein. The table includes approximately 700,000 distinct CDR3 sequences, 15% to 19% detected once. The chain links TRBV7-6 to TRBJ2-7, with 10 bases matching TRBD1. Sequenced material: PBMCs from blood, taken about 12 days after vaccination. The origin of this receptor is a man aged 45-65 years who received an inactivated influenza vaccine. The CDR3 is CASSSGTGDTYEQYF. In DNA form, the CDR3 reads TGTGCCAGCAGCTCGGGGACAGGGGATACCTACGAGCAGTACTTC. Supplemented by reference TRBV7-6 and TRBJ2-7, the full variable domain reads GAGVSQSPRYKVTKRGQDVALRCDPISGHVSLYWYRQALGQGPEFLTYFNYEAQQDKSGLPNDRFSAERPEGSISTLTIQRTEQRDSAMYRCASSSGTGDTYEQYFGPGTRLTVT.